Here is one TCR beta chain with its context. These data come from a study of blood T cell repertoires in COVID-19. At the level of the study: Samples came from the United States, Italy and Spain, spanning acute and convalescent COVID-19. The cDNA or gDNA used as material had been derived from T cells, B-cell-depleted T cells, or PBMCs.

Per the original data handling: Amplification from reference gene primers served as the basis for estimated nucleated cell counts. Profiling relied on immunoSEQ multiplex PCR, and the TCRdb table lists in-frame clones only, not all of them. Clone size and the V and J calls come from that table; the DNA yielded D and trimming. The data show some 230,000 clones, roughly 85% seen once. Per the germline V gene, CDR1 is LGHNT and CDR2 is FRNRAP. Germline trimming cut 5 bases from V and 3 bases from J; bases unmatched to any gene: 19. The CDR3 has 20 amino acids. The clonotype comes from a man aged 35 to 55 with acute or convalescent COVID-19. Sequencing was done on a sample of peripheral blood. V and J are TRBV12-5 and TRBJ1-6; TRBD1 aligns across 7 bases. The CDR3 loop reads CASGPTRQGPTSLYNSPLHF. In DNA, the CDR3 is TGTGCTAGTGGTCCTACCCGACAGGGTCCCACATCCCTCTATAATTCACCCCTCCACTTT.